The 18 T cell receptor beta chains reported below all come from one sample, sequenced in a study of CD8 T cells in ankylosing spondylitis. TCRdb used MiXCR to reprocess the 5' RACE reads, holding one entry per CDR3 protein. The sample records 200,000 to 300,000 distinct CDR3 sequences, 8% to 11% being singletons. Sequencing was done on a sample of blood, either unsorted or a sorted T cell fraction (not recorded which). These receptors originate from a male donor with ankylosing spondylitis or in good health (not recorded which).

This clonotype was recorded at least ten times. The chain recombines TRBV27 with TRBJ1-2, with D tentatively TRBD1 (6 bases). Trimming took off 5 bases at V and 6 bases at J, with 16 bases between the two ends. Germline-derived CDR1 and CDR2 are MNHEY and SMNVEV (reference sequence). There are 14 residues in the CDR3. CDR3 sequence: CASSPLTRGHGYTF. CDR3 in DNA: TGTGCCAGCAGTCCTCTCACCAGGGGACATGGCTACACCTTC.

This clonotype was detected ten times or more. This chain links TRBV7-9 with TRBJ1-5; D is possibly TRBD1 (6 bases). The CDR3 consists of 15 residues. Germline loops: CDR1 SEHNR, CDR2 FQNEAQ (reference sequence). V shed 1 base and J shed 5 bases, with 12 bases lying between them. The CDR3 nucleotides are TGTGCCAGCAGCTTAGGTGCGGGACAACATCAGCCCCAGCATTTT. Its protein is CASSLGAGQHQPQHF. Variable domain in full (rest from reference TRBV7-9 and TRBJ1-5): DTGVSQNPRHKITKRGQNVTFRCDPISEHNRLYWYRQTLGQGPEFLTYFQNEAQLEKSRLLSDRFSAERPKGSFSTLEIQRTEQGDSAMYLCASSLGAGQHQPQHFGDGTRLSIL.

The chain links TRBV10-3 to TRBJ1-1; no firm D call. Trimming removed 0 bases at V and 6 bases at J, with 8 bases between. CDR1 ENHRY and CDR2 SYGVKD come from the germline V gene. CDR3 size: 13 residues. The CDR3 here is CAISESFSPEAFF. The DNA of the CDR3 is TGTGCCATCAGTGAGTCTTTTAGTCCTGAAGCTTTCTTT.

As regards this clonotype: A read error may be the cause here, since a much bigger clone is one base away. DNA for the CDR3: TGTGCCAGCAGTCACCGCGGTCGGGAGCAGTGCTTC. It is translated as CASSHRGREQCF. The V gene is TRBV27, the J gene TRBJ2-7; D perhaps matches TRBD2 (6 bases). The V gene's germline CDR1 is MNHEY and CDR2 SMNVEV (reference sequence). This CDR3 is 12 amino acids long.

V usage is TRBV20-1 and J usage is TRBJ1-3; unclear D gene. V lost 0 bases and J 0 bases, leaving 12 bases between the germline ends. The germline gives CDR1 DFQATT, CDR2 SNEGSKA (reference sequence). The CDR3 extends over 16 amino acids. CDR3 region: CSAREPRLNSGNTIYF. Here the CDR3 DNA reads TGCAGTGCTAGAGAGCCTAGACTGAACTCTGGAAACACCATATATTTT.

This clonotype was counted many times. CDR3 nucleotide sequence: TGCGCCAGCAGCCCCGACGTGAGGACGAGCTCCTACGAGCAGTACTTC. Encoded protein: CASSPDVRTSSYEQYF. The gene calls are TRBV5-1 and TRBJ2-7, with D unresolved. The CDR3 spans 16 residues. In germline, CDR1 is SGHRS, CDR2 YFSETQ. V lost 4 bases to trimming and J lost 0 bases, with 17 bases between them.

This chain connects TRBV12-3 or TRBV12-4 to TRBJ2-1; 8 bases agree with TRBD1. CDR3 length equals 14 residues. The V and J ends lost 4 bases and 10 bases, in that order; junction bases with no gene match: 9. In nucleotides, the CDR3 is TGTGCCAGCAGTTCCCGGACAGGGAAGGCCGAGCAGTTCTTC. It specifies CASSSRTGKAEQFF.

As concerns this clonotype: This may stem from a read error, because a much larger clone lies one nucleotide away. This chain links TRBV2 with TRBJ1-1; no clear D gene. Germline V gene sequence: CDR1 SNHLY, CDR2 FYNNEI. The CDR3 consists of 14 residues. The CDR3 protein is CTSSVLEGRTEAFF. In nucleotides, the CDR3 is TGTACCAGCAGTGTTCTGGAGGGAAGGACTGAAGCTTTCTTT.

The chain carries TRBV4-2 and TRBJ2-5; 10 nucleotides agree with TRBD2. The CDR3 covers 19 residues. J lost 2 bases, V lost 0 bases, and 12 bases had no gene match. Germline loops: CDR1 LGHNA, CDR2 YNFKEQ. The CDR3 loop is CASSQDWSSGSRWQETQYF. In DNA form, the CDR3 reads TGTGCCAGCAGCCAAGACTGGTCTAGCGGGAGTAGATGGCAAGAGACCCAGTACTTC.

At least ten counts were recorded for this clonotype. The genes are TRBV6-2 or TRBV6-3 and TRBJ1-6; 9 nucleotides agree with TRBD1. Germline lookup yields CDR1 MNHEY and CDR2 SVGEGT. V trimming: 4 bases; J trimming: 4 bases; junction bases outside the gene matches: 5. The CDR3 totals 16 residues. CDR3 sequence reads: CASSFTGGDYNSPLHF. The CDR3 DNA sequence: TGTGCCAGCAGTTTTACAGGGGGCGATTATAATTCACCCCTCCACTTT.

Only a few counts were recorded for this clonotype. The V and J genes are TRBV7-2 and TRBJ2-3; 10 bases agree with TRBD2. The V gene end was trimmed by 4 bases and the J gene end by 8 bases; junction bases not matched to a gene: 6. The CDR3 length is 14 residues. The germline V gene has CDR1 SGHTA and CDR2 FQGNSA. DNA of the CDR3: TGTGCCAGCAGCTCTCTAGCGGGAGCTGGTACGCAGTATTTT. It yields the protein CASSSLAGAGTQYF.

The J gene is TRBJ2-1, the V gene TRBV11-2; 8 nucleotides agree with TRBD2. Per the germline V gene, CDR1 is SGHAT and CDR2 is FQNNGV. The CDR3 spans 15 residues. With 0 bases clipped from V and 6 bases from J, the junction kept 4 bases outside the gene matches. Written as DNA, the CDR3 is TGTGCCAGCAGCTTAGATGGTAGCGGGATCAATGAGCAGTTCTTC. Its translation: CASSLDGSGINEQFF. The whole variable domain, filled in from reference TRBV11-2 and TRBJ2-1, reads EAGVAQSPRYKIIEKRQSVAFWCNPISGHATLYWYQQILGQGPKLLIQFQNNGVVDDSQLPKDRFSAERLKGVDSTLKIQPAKLEDSAVYLCASSLDGSGINEQFFGPGTRLTVL.

The CDR3 protein is CASSGTGRNQPQHF. CDR3 sequence (DNA): TGTGCCAGCAGTGGGACGGGACGCAATCAGCCCCAGCATTTT. The V and J genes are TRBV2 and TRBJ1-5; tentatively, D is TRBD1 (5 bases). CDR3 size: 14 residues. V shed 4 bases and J shed 2 bases, with 9 bases lying between them. Germline V lookup: CDR1 SNHLY, CDR2 FYNNEI.

Ten or more counts support this clonotype. V is TRBV2 and J is TRBJ2-7; D unclear. V was trimmed by 5 bases and J by 0 bases, leaving 14 bases between them. CDR3 size: 15 residues. Germline V lookup: CDR1 SNHLY, CDR2 FYNNEI. Here the CDR3 reads CASSPSRGISYEQYF. The CDR3 nucleotides read TGTGCCAGCAGTCCGTCAAGAGGTATCTCCTACGAGCAGTACTTC. Combining the CDR3 with reference TRBV2 and TRBJ2-7 gives the whole variable domain EPEVTQTPSHQVTQMGQEVILRCVPISNHLYFYWYRQILGQKVEFLVSFYNNEISEKSEIFDDQFSVERPDGSNFTLKIRSTKLEDSAMYFCASSPSRGISYEQYFGPGTRLTVT.

This clonotype turned up a few times. The rearrangement joins TRBV7-8 to TRBJ2-3; 11 nucleotides align to TRBD2. V lost 1 base and J lost 5; bases outside the gene matches: 8. CDR1 and CDR2 (germline): SGHVS, FQNEAQ. The length of the CDR3 is 17 residues. CDR3 protein: CASSLVRLAGGRDTQYF. In DNA, the CDR3 is TGTGCCAGCAGCTTAGTGCGGCTAGCGGGGGGAAGAGATACGCAGTATTTT.

The V call is TRBV7-2, the J call TRBJ1-1, with D possibly TRBD1 on 6 matching bases. There are 15 residues in the CDR3. V shed 5 bases and J shed 0 bases, with 13 bases lying between them. Germline values: CDR1 SGHTA, CDR2 FQGNSA. As DNA, the CDR3 is TGTGCCAGCAGCCCGGACAGAGTCATGAACACTGAAGCTTTCTTT. Protein: CASSPDRVMNTEAFF.

This chain joins TRBV20-1 and TRBJ2-7; TRBD1 agrees at 7 bases. The CDR3 runs 12 residues. The trim removed 1 base at V and 5 bases at J, leaving 2 bases unmatched. Germline V gives CDR1 DFQATT, CDR2 SNEGSKA (reference sequence). CDR3 sequence (DNA): TGCAGTGCTAGAGTAGGGGGCCACGAGCAGTACTTC. Its translation: CSARVGGHEQYF.

With regard to this clonotype: At one boundary the junction diverges from the germline segment, which might be a read error. The rearrangement joins TRBV4-2 to TRBJ2-2; possible D gene TRBD2, 5 bases. The germline V gene has CDR1 LGHNA and CDR2 YNFKEQ. The CDR3 is 16 amino acids. The CDR3 region has the DNA TGTGCCAGCGGCCAAGAAGGGAGTCAGAACACCGGGGAGCTGTTTTTT. Residues: CASGQEGSQNTGELFF.